A single sample gave rise to the 21 T cell receptor beta chains below, sequenced in a study of T cells in localized non-small cell lung cancer. The assay was immunoSEQ multiplex PCR, and TCRdb's table has in-frame clones only and misses some. The sample holds tens of thousands of clones, roughly 87% seen once. The specimen comprised peripheral blood, sampled before any cancer treatment. These TCRs come from a man aged 40-75 years with stage I squamous cell lung carcinoma.

This clone was counted once. V gene TRBV5-4 combines with J gene TRBJ1-4; D is possibly TRBD1 (6 bases). CDR1 and CDR2 (germline): SGHNT, YYREEE (reference sequence). This CDR3 has 13 residues. Trimming removed 4 bases at V and 7 bases at J, with 11 bases between. CDR3 bases: TGTGCCAGCAGCACGGGACAAGGTGAAAAACTGTTTTTT. Translation: CASSTGQGEKLFF.

V gene TRBV28 combines with J gene TRBJ1-5, with a weak D call TRBD1 (5 bases). The germline V and J ends were trimmed by 6 bases and 7 bases, with 19 bases remaining between them. Germline CDR1 is MDHEN and CDR2 is SYDVKM. This CDR3 spans 15 amino acids. The CDR3 spells CASSSPGQGSQPQHF. CDR3 bases: TGTGCCAGCAGCTCGCCGGGGCAGGGCTCCCAGCCCCAGCATTTT.

V is TRBV5-8 and J is TRBJ2-3; D not resolved. CDR3 length: 12 amino acids. Trimming left V 3 bases short and J 3 bases short, with 5 bases between. CDR1 and CDR2 from the germline V gene are SGHTS and YDEGEE. The CDR3 DNA is TGTGCCAGCAGCTCCAGGACAGATACGCAGTATTTT. Its protein is CASSSRTDTQYF.

The V call is TRBV6-6, the J call TRBJ1-6; TRBD1 matches at 9 bases. The CDR3 contains 15 residues. V lost 2 bases and J lost 7; bases outside the gene matches: 3. From germline, CDR1 is MNHNY and CDR2 SVGAGI (reference sequence). This CDR3 is CASSYDRGVNSPLHF. CDR3 DNA: TGTGCCAGCAGTTACGACAGGGGGGTGAATTCACCCCTCCACTTT.

This clone was found once. This chain links TRBV15 with TRBJ2-1, with D possibly being TRBD2 (6 bases). This CDR3 has 16 residues. V lost 5 bases and J 3 bases, leaving 17 bases between the germline ends. The germline V gene has CDR1 LNHNV and CDR2 YYDKDF (reference sequence). The CDR3 sequence is CATSWARTTNYNEQFF. CDR3 coding DNA: TGTGCCACCAGCTGGGCTCGGACTACCAACTACAATGAGCAGTTCTTC.

The chain combines TRBV13 with TRBJ1-1; TRBD1 aligns across 7 bases. The CDR3 loop spans 14 amino acids. Germline V CDR1 and CDR2: PRHDT, FYEKMQ (reference sequence). V was pared by 5 bases and J by 0 bases, with 3 bases of the junction left unmatched. The CDR3 here is CASSGDSLNTEAFF. As DNA, the CDR3 is TGTGCCAGCAGCGGGGACAGCTTGAACACTGAAGCTTTCTTT. The complete variable domain, with remaining parts taken from reference TRBV13 and TRBJ1-1, reads AAGVIQSPRHLIKEKRETATLKCYPIPRHDTVYWYQQGPGQDPQFLISFYEKMQSDKGSIPDRFSAQQFSDYHSELNMSSLELGDSALYFCASSGDSLNTEAFFGQGTRLTVV.

This clone was seen once. The chain couples TRBV28 to TRBJ2-5, with D perhaps matching TRBD1 (6 bases). In germline, CDR1 is MDHEN, CDR2 SYDVKM. The CDR3 loop spans 16 amino acids. Trimming removed 7 bases at V and 2 bases at J, with 20 bases between. The CDR3 spells CASTQLGAGRQETQYF. CDR3 bases: TGTGCCAGCACCCAATTGGGGGCAGGGCGGCAAGAGACCCAGTACTTC.

This clone was detected only once. The CDR3 end shows no conserved phenylalanine or tryptophan, and so a read error is likely. The limits of the CDR3 on the DNA are not certain, so only TCRdb's listed CDR3 is given. V and J are TRBV28 and TRBJ1-2; no check of the table's D call, TRBD1, against the DNA was made. Inclusive of both ends, the CDR3 amounts to 13 amino acids. CDR1 MDHEN and CDR2 SYDVKM come from the germline V gene. CDR3 amino acids: CASSLSGPGVLGV.

The J gene is TRBJ1-2, the V gene TRBV7-9; D is possibly TRBD1 (5 bases). Trimming took off 1 base at V and 9 bases at J, with 6 bases between the two ends. The CDR3 has 11 residues. Germline CDR1 and CDR2: SEHNR and FQNEAQ (reference sequence). CDR3 amino acids: CASSLEGSYTF. DNA for the CDR3: TGTGCCAGCAGCTTAGAGGGGAGCTACACCTTC.

V and J are TRBV10-3 and TRBJ2-3, with TRBD2 matching over 7 bases. The CDR3 consists of 13 residues. Germline CDR1 reads ENHRY; CDR2 reads SYGVKD. V shed 4 bases, J shed 4 bases, and the junction held 2 bases outside the gene matches. This CDR3 is CAISGGGADTQYF. The CDR3 bases are TGTGCCATCAGTGGGGGAGGGGCAGATACGCAGTATTTT.

The count of this clone is one. This chain joins TRBV11-2 and TRBJ2-7; TRBD1 matches 8 bases. This CDR3 spans 14 amino acids. V was clipped by 3 bases and J by 5 bases; unmatched bases: 6. The germline gives CDR1 SGHAT, CDR2 FQNNGV. The CDR3 DNA sequence: TGTGCCAGCAGCTTCGGACAGGGAATTCACGAGCAGTACTTC. Encoded protein: CASSFGQGIHEQYF.

This clone was seen a few times. The rearrangement joins TRBV6-1 to TRBJ1-1, with TRBD1 as a possible D gene (5 bases). This CDR3 is built from 12 residues. In germline, CDR1 is MNHNS, CDR2 SASEGT. Trimming left V 4 bases short and J 3 bases short, with 6 bases between. The CDR3 loop reads CASSVGDTEAFF. The CDR3, as DNA: TGTGCCAGCAGTGTGGGGGACACTGAAGCTTTCTTT.

The chain is built from TRBV6-6 and TRBJ2-3; maybe TRBD2 (6 bases). Germline V lookup: CDR1 MNHNY, CDR2 SVGAGI (reference sequence). The CDR3 covers 15 residues. The V and J ends lost 6 bases and 2 bases respectively, with 15 bases between them. This CDR3 is CASRTGLLHTDTQYF. CDR3 coding DNA: TGTGCCAGCAGGACGGGACTCCTACACACAGATACGCAGTATTTT.

The CDR3 loop reads CASSLRYTDTQYF. The CDR3 nucleotides read TGCGCCAGCAGCTTGCGTTACACAGATACGCAGTATTTT. V is TRBV5-1 and J is TRBJ2-3, with unresolved D. V lost 1 base, J lost 2 bases, and 5 bases lay in between. CDR1 is SGHRS and CDR2 is YFSETQ in the germline V gene. CDR3 length: 13 residues.

The V gene is TRBV9, the J gene TRBJ1-4, with D possibly being TRBD1 (5 bases). CDR1 and CDR2 from the germline V gene are SGDLS and YYNGEE. The length of the CDR3 is 16 residues. The germline V and J ends were trimmed by 4 bases and 1 base, with 14 bases remaining between them. CDR3 DNA: TGTGCCAGCAGCCCTCGGGACGGAATAACTAATGAAAAACTGTTTTTT. It is translated as CASSPRDGITNEKLFF. Full variable domain (outside the CDR3, taken from reference TRBV9 and TRBJ1-4): DSGVTQTPKHLITATGQRVTLRCSPRSGDLSVYWYQQSLDQGLQFLIQYYNGEERAKGNILERFSAQQFPDLHSELNLSSLELGDSALYFCASSPRDGITNEKLFFGSGTQLSVL.

This chain connects TRBV4-2 to TRBJ1-5; the match to TRBD1 covers 7 bases. Trimming cost V 5 bases and J 0 bases; bases outside gene matches: 13. Germline assignment: CDR1 LGHNA and CDR2 YNFKEQ. The CDR3 contains 18 residues. The CDR3 DNA reads TGTGCCAGCAGCGTTTACAAGACAGGGACAACTAGCAATCAGCCCCAGCATTTT. This sequence encodes CASSVYKTGTTSNQPQHF.

The V gene is TRBV7-9, the J gene TRBJ1-2; D ambiguous. Looked up from germline, CDR1 is SEHNR and CDR2 is FQNEAQ (reference sequence). The CDR3 is 14 residues long. Trimming took 3 bases from V and 7 from J, leaving 15 bases between them. Here the CDR3 DNA reads TGTGCCAGCAGCTTCCCAGCGACCGTCGGTGGCTACACCTTC. Amino acids: CASSFPATVGGYTF.

This chain connects TRBV2 to TRBJ2-5; 7 nucleotides align to TRBD2. The CDR3 has 12 amino acids. Germline V gives CDR1 SNHLY, CDR2 FYNNEI. V lost 8 bases, J lost 2 bases, and 2 bases stayed unmatched. CDR3 bases: TGTGCCAGCGGGGGGGTTCAAGAGACCCAGTACTTC. Amino acid sequence: CASGGVQETQYF.

The V and J genes are TRBV7-3 and TRBJ1-2; D gene uncertain. This CDR3 has 13 residues. Germline V CDR1 and CDR2: SGHTA, FQGTGA. V was cut by 3 bases and J by 2 bases, with 7 bases left in between. CDR3 DNA: TGTGCCAGCAGCTTGTCCCCAAACTATGGCTACACCTTC. Translated: CASSLSPNYGYTF. The full variable domain, completed using reference TRBV7-3 and TRBJ1-2, is GAGVSQTPSNKVTEKGKYVELRCDPISGHTALYWYRQSLGQGPEFLIYFQGTGAADDSGLPNDRFFAVRPEGSVSTLKIQRTERGDSAVYLCASSLSPNYGYTFGSGTRLTVV.

A few counts support this clone. The chain uses TRBV28 and TRBJ2-5, with D possibly being TRBD1 (6 bases). With 3 bases removed from V and 1 base from J, the gap between germline ends came to 12 bases. The length of the CDR3 is 15 residues. The germline CDR1 and CDR2 sequences are MDHEN and SYDVKM. CDR3 DNA sequence: TGTGCCAGCAGTTTTGCAGGGACAACCCAAGAGACCCAGTACTTC. Protein product: CASSFAGTTQETQYF.

The chain carries TRBV15 and TRBJ1-1; no definite D call. Trimming cost V 0 bases and J 3 bases, with 8 bases left between them. Germline values: CDR1 LNHNV, CDR2 YYDKDF (reference sequence). CDR3 length: 14 residues. CDR3 protein: CATSRDYSDTEAFF. In DNA, the CDR3 is TGTGCCACCAGCAGAGATTATAGCGACACTGAAGCTTTCTTT.